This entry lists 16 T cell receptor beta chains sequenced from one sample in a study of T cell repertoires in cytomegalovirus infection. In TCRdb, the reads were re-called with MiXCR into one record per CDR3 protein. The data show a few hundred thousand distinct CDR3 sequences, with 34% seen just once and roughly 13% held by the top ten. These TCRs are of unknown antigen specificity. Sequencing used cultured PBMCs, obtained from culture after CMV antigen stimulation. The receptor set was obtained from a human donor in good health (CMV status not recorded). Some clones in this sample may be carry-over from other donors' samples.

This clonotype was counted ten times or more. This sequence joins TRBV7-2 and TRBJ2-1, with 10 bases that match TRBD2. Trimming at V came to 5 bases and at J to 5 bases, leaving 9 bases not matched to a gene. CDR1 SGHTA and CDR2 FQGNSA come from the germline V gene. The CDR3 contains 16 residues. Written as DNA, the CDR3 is TGTGCCAGCAGCGCCGAACTAGCGGGAAAGGACAATGAGCAGTTCTTC. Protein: CASSAELAGKDNEQFF.

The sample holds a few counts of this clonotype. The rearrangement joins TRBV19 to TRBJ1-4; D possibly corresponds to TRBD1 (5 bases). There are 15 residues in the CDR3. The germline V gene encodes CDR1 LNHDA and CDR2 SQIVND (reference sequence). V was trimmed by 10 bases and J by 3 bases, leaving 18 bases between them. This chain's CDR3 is CATSIGVAANEKLFF. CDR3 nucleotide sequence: TGTGCCACCTCGATAGGGGTGGCAGCTAATGAAAAACTGTTTTTT.

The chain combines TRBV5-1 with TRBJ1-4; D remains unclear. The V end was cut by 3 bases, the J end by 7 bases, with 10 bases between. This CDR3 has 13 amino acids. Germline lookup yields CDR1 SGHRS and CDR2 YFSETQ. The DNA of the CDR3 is TGCGCCAGCAGCTCCGGGGTCGCTGAAAAACTGTTTTTT. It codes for CASSSGVAEKLFF.

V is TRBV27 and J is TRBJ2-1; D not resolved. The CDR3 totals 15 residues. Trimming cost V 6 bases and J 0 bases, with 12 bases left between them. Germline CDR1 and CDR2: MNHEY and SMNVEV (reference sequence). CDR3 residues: CASRIQVSSYNEQFF. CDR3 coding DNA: TGTGCCAGCAGGATACAAGTGAGCTCCTACAATGAGCAGTTCTTC.

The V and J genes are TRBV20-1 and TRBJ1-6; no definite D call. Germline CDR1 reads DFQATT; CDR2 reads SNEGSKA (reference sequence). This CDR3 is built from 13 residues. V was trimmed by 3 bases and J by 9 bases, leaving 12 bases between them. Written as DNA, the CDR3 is TGCAGTGCTAGTTCGACTACTGGTTCACCCCTCCACTTT. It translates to CSASSTTGSPLHF.

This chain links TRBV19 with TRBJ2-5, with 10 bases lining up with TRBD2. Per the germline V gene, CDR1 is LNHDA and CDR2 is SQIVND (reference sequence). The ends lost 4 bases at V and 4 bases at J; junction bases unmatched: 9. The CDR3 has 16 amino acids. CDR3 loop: CASSTQAGGHGETQYF. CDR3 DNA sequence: TGTGCCAGTAGTACTCAAGCGGGAGGGCATGGAGAGACCCAGTACTTC. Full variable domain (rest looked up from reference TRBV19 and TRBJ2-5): DGGITQSPKYLFRKEGQNVTLSCEQNLNHDAMYWYRQDPGQGLRLIYYSQIVNDFQKGDIAEGYSVSREKKESFPLTVTSAQKNPTAFYLCASSTQAGGHGETQYFGPGTRLLVL.

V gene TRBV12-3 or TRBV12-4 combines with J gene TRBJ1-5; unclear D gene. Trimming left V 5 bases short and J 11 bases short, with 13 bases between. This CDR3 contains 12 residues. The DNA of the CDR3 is TGTGCCAGCAGTGGGGTGCAGGTGGCCCAGCATTTT. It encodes CASSGVQVAQHF.

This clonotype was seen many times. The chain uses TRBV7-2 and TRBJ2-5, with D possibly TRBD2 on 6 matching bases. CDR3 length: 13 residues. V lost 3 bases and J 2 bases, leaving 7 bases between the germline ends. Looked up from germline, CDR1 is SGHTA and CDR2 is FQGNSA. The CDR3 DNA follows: TGTGCCAGCAGCTTCGGGAGACAAGAGACCCAGTACTTC. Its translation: CASSFGRQETQYF.

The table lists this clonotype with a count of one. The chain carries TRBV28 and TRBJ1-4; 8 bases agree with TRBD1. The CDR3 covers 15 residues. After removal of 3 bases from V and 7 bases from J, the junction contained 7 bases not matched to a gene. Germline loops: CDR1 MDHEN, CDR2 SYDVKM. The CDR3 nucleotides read TGTGCCAGCAGTTTCGGGACAGGTTTGGGTGAAAAACTGTTTTTT. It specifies CASSFGTGLGEKLFF.

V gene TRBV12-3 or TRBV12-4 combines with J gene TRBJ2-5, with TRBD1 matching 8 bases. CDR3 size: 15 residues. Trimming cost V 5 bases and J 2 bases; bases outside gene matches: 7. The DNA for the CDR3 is TGTGCCAGCAGTAACAGGGGGTCGAAACAAGAGACCCAGTACTTC. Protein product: CASSNRGSKQETQYF.

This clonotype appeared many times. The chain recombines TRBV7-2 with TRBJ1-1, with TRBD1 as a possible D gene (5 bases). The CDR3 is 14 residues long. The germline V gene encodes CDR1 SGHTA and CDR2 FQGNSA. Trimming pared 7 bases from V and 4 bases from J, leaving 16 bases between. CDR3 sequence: CASILGTEFTEAFF. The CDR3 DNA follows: TGTGCCAGCATCTTGGGGACGGAATTCACTGAAGCTTTCTTT.

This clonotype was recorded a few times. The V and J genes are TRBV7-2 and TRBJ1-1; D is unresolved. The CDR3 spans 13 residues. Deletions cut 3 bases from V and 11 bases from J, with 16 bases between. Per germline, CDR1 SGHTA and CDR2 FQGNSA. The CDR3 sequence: CASSFVNTAEAFF. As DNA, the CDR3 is TGTGCCAGCAGCTTCGTGAACACCGCGGAGGCTTTCTTT.

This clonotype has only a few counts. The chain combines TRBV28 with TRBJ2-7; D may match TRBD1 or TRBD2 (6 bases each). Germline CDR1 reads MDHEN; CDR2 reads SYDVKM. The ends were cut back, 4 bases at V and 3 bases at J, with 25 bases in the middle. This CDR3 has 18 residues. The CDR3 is CASSSLRRGALIGYEQYF. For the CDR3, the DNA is TGTGCCAGCAGTTCACTCAGGAGGGGGGCCTTAATAGGCTACGAGCAGTACTTC.

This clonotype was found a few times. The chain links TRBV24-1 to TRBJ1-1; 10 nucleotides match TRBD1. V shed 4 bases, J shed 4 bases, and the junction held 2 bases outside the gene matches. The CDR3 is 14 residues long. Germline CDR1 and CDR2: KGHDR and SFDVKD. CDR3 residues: CATSDRTGGTEAFF. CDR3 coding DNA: TGTGCCACCAGTGACCGGACAGGGGGCACTGAAGCTTTCTTT.

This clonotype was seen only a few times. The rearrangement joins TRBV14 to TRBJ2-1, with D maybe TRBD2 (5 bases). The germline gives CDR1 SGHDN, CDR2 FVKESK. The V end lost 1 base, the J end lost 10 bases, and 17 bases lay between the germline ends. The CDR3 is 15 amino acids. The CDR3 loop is CASSQAGSPILEQFF. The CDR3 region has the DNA TGTGCCAGCAGCCAAGCGGGGAGCCCAATATTAGAGCAGTTCTTC.

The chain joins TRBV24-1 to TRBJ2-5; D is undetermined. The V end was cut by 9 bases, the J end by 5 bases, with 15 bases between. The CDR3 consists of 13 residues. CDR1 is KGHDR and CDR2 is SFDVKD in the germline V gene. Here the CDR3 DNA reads TGTGCCACCGCCCCAACAGACGGGGAGACCCAGTACTTC. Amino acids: CATAPTDGETQYF.